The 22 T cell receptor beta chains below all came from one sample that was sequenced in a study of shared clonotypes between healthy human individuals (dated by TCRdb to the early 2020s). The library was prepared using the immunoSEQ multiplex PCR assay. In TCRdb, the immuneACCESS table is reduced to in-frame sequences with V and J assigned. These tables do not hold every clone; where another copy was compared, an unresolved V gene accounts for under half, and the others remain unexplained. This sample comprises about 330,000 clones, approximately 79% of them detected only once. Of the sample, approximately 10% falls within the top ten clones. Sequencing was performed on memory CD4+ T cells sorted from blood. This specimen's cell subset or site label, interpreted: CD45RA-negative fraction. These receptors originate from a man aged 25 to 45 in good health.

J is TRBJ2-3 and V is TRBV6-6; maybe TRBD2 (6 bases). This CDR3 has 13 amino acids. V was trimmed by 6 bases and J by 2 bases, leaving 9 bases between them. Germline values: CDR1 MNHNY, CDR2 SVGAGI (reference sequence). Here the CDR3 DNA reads TGTGCCAGCAGCCGGGACTTCACAGATACGCAGTATTTT. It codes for CASSRDFTDTQYF.

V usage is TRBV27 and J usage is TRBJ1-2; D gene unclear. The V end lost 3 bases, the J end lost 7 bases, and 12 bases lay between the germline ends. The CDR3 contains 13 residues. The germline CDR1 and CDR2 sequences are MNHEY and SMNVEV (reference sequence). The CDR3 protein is CASSFSRERGYTF. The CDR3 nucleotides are TGTGCCAGCAGTTTCTCCCGCGAACGTGGCTACACCTTC.

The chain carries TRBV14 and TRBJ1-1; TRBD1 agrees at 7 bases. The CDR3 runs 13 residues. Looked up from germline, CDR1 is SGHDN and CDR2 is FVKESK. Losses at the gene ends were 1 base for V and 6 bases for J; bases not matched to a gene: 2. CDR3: CASSQVTGAEAFF. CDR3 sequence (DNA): TGTGCCAGCAGCCAAGTCACAGGGGCTGAAGCTTTCTTT.

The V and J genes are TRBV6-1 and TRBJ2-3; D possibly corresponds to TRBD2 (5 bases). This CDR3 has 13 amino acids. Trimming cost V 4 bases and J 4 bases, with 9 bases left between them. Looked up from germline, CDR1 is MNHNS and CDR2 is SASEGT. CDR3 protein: CASSVGSSDTQYF. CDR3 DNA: TGTGCCAGCAGTGTTGGGAGTTCAGATACGCAGTATTTT.

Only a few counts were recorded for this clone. As DNA, the CDR3 is TGTGCCAGCAGTTTTCTGACAGGGGGCACCGGGGAGCTGTTTTTT. It codes for CASSFLTGGTGELFF. This sequence joins TRBV27 and TRBJ2-2, with TRBD1 matching over 9 bases. Losses at the gene ends were 3 bases for V and 4 bases for J; bases not matched to a gene: 3. Looked up from germline, CDR1 is MNHEY and CDR2 is SMNVEV (reference sequence). The CDR3 length is 15 residues.

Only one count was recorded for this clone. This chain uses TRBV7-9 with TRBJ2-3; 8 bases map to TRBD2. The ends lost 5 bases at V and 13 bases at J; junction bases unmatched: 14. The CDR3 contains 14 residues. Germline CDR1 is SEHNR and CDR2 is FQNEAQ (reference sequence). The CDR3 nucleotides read TGTGCCAGCAGCCTTGCAGGTCGTGAGCGGGAGAAGTATTTT. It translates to CASSLAGREREKYF.

CDR3 nucleotide sequence: TGTGCCAGCAGCGTACAGGGGACTAACACTGAAGCTTTCTTT. Its protein product is CASSVQGTNTEAFF. The chain has TRBV9 and TRBJ1-1; D may be TRBD1 (6 bases). Germline CDR1 is SGDLS and CDR2 is YYNGEE. V was trimmed by 1 base and J by 2 bases, leaving 9 bases between them. This CDR3 comprises 14 residues.

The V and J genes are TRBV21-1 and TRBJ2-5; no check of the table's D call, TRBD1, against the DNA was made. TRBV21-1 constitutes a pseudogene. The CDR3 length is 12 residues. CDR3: CATDRGLETQYF. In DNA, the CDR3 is TGTGCCACCGACAGGGGATTGGAGACCCAGTACTTC.

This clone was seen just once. The CDR3 sequence: CASSSPPSAYEQYF. For the CDR3, the DNA is TGTGCCAGCAGCTCGCCACCATCGGCCTACGAGCAGTACTTC. V is TRBV5-4 and J is TRBJ2-7; no firm D call. CDR1 and CDR2 from the germline V gene are SGHNT and YYREEE (reference sequence). CDR3 size: 14 residues. With 3 bases removed from V and 2 bases from J, the gap between germline ends came to 12 bases.

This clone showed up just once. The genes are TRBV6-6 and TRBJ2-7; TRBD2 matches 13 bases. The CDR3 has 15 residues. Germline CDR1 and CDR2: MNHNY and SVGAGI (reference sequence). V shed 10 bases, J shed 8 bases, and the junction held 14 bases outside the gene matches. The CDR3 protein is CATTGTSGTQAQQYF. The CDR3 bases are TGTGCCACAACTGGGACTAGCGGGACCCAAGCCCAGCAGTACTTC.

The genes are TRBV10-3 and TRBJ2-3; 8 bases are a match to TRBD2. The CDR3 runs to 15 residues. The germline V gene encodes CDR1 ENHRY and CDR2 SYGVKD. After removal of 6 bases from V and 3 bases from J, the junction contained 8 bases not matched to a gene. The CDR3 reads CAIRRGASGTDTQYF. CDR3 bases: TGTGCCATCAGGAGGGGGGCTAGCGGGACAGATACGCAGTATTTT.

The CDR3 is CASSLSRQGQETQYF. CDR3 bases: TGTGCCAGCAGTTTATCGCGACAGGGCCAAGAGACCCAGTACTTC. The V and J genes are TRBV27 and TRBJ2-5; TRBD1 agrees at 7 bases. CDR1 and CDR2 from the germline V gene are MNHEY and SMNVEV (reference sequence). This CDR3 has 15 residues. With V trimmed by 0 bases and J by 1 base, 2 bases remained unmatched.

Here the CDR3 reads CASSEYGTGTDTQYF. The CDR3 region has the DNA TGTGCCAGCAGTGAATATGGGACAGGGACAGATACGCAGTATTTT. The chain carries TRBV6-1 and TRBJ2-3; 9 bases are shared with TRBD1. J was trimmed by 3 bases and V by 2 bases; bases with no gene match: 3. Germline V gene sequence: CDR1 MNHNS, CDR2 SASEGT. The CDR3 totals 15 residues.

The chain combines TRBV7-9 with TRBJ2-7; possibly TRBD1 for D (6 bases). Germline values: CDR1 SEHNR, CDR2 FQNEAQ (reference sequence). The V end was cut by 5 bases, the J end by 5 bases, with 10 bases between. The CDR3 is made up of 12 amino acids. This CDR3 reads CASSPQGDEQYF. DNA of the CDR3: TGTGCCAGCAGCCCACAGGGCGACGAGCAGTACTTC.

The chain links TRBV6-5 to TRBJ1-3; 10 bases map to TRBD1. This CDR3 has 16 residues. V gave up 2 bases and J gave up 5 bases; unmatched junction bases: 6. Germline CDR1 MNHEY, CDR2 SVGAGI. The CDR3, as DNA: TGTGCCAGCAGTTACCGAACGGGACAGGGGAGAAACACCATATATTTT. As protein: CASSYRTGQGRNTIYF.

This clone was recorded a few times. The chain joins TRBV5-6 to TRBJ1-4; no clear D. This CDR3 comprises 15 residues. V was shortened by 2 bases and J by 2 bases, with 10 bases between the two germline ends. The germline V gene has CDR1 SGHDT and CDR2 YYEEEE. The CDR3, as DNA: TGTGCCAGCAGCTTCAGGTTTAGGACTAATGAAAAACTGTTTTTT. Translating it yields CASSFRFRTNEKLFF. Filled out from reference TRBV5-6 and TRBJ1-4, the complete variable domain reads DAGVTQSPTHLIKTRGQQVTLRCSPKSGHDTVSWYQQALGQGPQFIFQYYEEEERQRGNFPDRFSGHQFPNYSSELNVNALLLGDSALYLCASSFRFRTNEKLFFGSGTQLSVL.

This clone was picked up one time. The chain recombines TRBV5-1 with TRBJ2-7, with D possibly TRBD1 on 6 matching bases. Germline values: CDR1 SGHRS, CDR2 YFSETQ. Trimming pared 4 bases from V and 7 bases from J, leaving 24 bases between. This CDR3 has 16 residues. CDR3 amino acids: CASSPETGQLLGEQYF. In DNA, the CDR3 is TGCGCCAGCAGCCCTGAAACCGGACAGCTTTTAGGGGAGCAGTACTTC.

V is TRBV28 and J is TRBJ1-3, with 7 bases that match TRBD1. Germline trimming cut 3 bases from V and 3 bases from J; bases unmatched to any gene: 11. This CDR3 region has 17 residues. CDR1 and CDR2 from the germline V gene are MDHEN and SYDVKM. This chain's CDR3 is CASSFPFYRGVGNTIYF. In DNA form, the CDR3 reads TGTGCCAGCAGTTTTCCCTTCTACAGGGGTGTTGGAAACACCATATATTTT.

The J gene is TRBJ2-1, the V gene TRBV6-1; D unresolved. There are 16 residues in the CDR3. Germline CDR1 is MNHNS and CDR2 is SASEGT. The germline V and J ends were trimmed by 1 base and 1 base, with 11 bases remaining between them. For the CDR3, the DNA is TGTGCCAGCAGTGAAGTGCCCAGCACTTCCTACAATGAGCAGTTCTTC. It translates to CASSEVPSTSYNEQFF.

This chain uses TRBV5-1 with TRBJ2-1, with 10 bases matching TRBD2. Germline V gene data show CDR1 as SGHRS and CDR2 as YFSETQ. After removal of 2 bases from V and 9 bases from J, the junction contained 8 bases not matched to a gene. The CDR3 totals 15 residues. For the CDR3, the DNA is TGCGCCAGCAGCTTAACCGGGACTAGCGAGGCTGAGCAGTTCTTC. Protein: CASSLTGTSEAEQFF.

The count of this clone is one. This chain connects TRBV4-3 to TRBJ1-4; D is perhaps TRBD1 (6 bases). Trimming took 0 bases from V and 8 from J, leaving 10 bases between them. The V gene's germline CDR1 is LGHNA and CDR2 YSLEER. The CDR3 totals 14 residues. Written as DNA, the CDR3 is TGCGCCAGCAGCCAAGAAGGGGGGGGAGAAAAACTGTTTTTT. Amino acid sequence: CASSQEGGGEKLFF.

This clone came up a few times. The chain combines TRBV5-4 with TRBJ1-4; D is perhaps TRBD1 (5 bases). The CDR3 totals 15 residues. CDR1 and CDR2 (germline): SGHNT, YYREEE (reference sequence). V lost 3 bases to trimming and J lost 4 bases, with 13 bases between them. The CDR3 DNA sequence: TGTGCCAGCAGCTCCAAACAGGACATTAATGAAAAACTGTTTTTT. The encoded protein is CASSSKQDINEKLFF.